These T cell receptor beta chains were read from a single sample in a study of blood T cell repertoires in COVID-19. Here immunoSEQ multiplex PCR was the method, and the copy in TCRdb shows in-frame clones only, minus some. Altogether about 150,000 clones are present, roughly 90% being singletons, with the ten largest covering 4%. Material: PBMCs or T cells enriched from blood (not recorded which). The origin of the receptors is a woman aged 40 to 49 who had been exposed to COVID-19. Both conserved end residues are part of each CDR3. The D gene is left open where the match is weak. Expanded clones are given a class, and other clones once, few, many or no size at all.

size | J | V | D | CDR3 | DNA
. | TRBJ1-5 | TRBV4-1 | . | CASSQQGWGGQPQHF | TGCGCCAGCAGCCAACAGGGTTGGGGTGGTCAGCCCCAGCATTTT
. | TRBJ2-2 | TRBV9 | . | CASSVDLTGELFF | TGTGCCAGCAGCGTAGACCTAACCGGGGAGCTGTTTTTT
. | TRBJ1-2 | TRBV29-1 | . | CSVVSPNYGYTF | TGCAGCGTTGTATCTCCTAACTATGGCTACACCTTC
. | TRBJ2-5 | TRBV9 | TRBD2 | CASSGLAGIQETQYF | TGTGCCAGCAGTGGACTAGCGGGGATACAAGAGACCCAGTACTTC
. | TRBJ2-2 | TRBV3-1/TRBV3-2 | . | CASSRQGQGTGELFF | TGTGCCAGCAGCCGCCAGGGGCAGGGAACCGGGGAGCTGTTTTTT
. | TRBJ2-7 | TRBV27 | TRBD1 | CASSSGTGGYEQYF | TGTGCCAGCAGCTCCGGGACAGGGGGCTACGAGCAGTACTTC
. | TRBJ1-2 | TRBV28 | . | CASREAGPSYTF | TGTGCCTCACGAGAGGCGGGGCCGAGCTACACCTTC
. | TRBJ1-4 | TRBV9 | . | CASARGEKLFF | TGTGCCAGCGCCAGGGGCGAAAAACTGTTTTTT
. | TRBJ1-5 | TRBV18 | TRBD1 | CASSQSLGTGDNQPQHF | TGTGCCAGCTCACAAAGCCTAGGGACAGGGGACAATCAGCCCCAGCATTTT
. | TRBJ2-3 | TRBV19 | TRBD2 | CASSRLAGTDTQYF | TGTGCCAGTAGCAGACTAGCGGGGACAGATACGCAGTATTTT
. | TRBJ1-1 | TRBV29-1 | TRBD1 | CSVAPGQAMNTEAFF | TGCAGCGTCGCCCCGGGACAGGCCATGAACACTGAAGCTTTCTTT
once | TRBJ1-1 | TRBV4-1 | TRBD1 | CASSGGGQGVGAFF | TGCGCCAGCAGCGGAGGGGGACAGGGGGTAGGGGCTTTCTTT
. | TRBJ1-5 | TRBV5-8 | . | CASQLQGFNQPQHF | TGTGCCAGCCAACTACAGGGCTTCAATCAGCCCCAGCATTTT
. | TRBJ1-1 | TRBV12-3/TRBV12-4 | . | CASSSGHQSKAFF | TGTGCCAGCAGTTCAGGACATCAGAGTAAAGCTTTCTTT
. | TRBJ2-3 | TRBV6-5 | TRBD2 | CASVRGSTDTQYF | TGTGCCAGCGTGCGGGGGAGCACAGATACGCAGTATTTT
. | TRBJ1-1 | TRBV6-1 | . | CASSENRNTEAFF | TGTGCCAGCAGTGAAAACAGGAACACTGAAGCTTTCTTT
. | TRBJ1-5 | TRBV5-6 | TRBD1 | CASSRSGGISNQPQHF | TGTGCCAGCAGCAGATCAGGGGGTATAAGCAATCAGCCCCAGCATTTT
. | TRBJ1-5 | TRBV5-1 | . | CASSLGGQGNQPQHF | TGCGCCAGCAGCTTGGGGGGGCAGGGCAATCAGCCCCAGCATTTT
. | TRBJ2-2 | TRBV9 | TRBD1 | CASSREGQGNTGELFF | TGTGCCAGCAGCCGAGAGGGACAGGGTAACACCGGGGAGCTGTTTTTT
. | TRBJ1-4 | TRBV7-2 | . | CASSPDRFEKLFF | TGTGCCAGCAGCCCGGACAGATTTGAAAAACTGTTTTTT
many | TRBJ2-3 | TRBV11-2 | TRBD1 | CASSPTRSRGRTDTQYF | TGTGCCAGCAGCCCTACGAGGTCTAGGGGGCGCACAGATACGCAGTATTTT
. | TRBJ2-3 | TRBV6-2/TRBV6-3 | TRBD2 | CASSQPGLATADTQYF | TGTGCCAGCAGCCAACCGGGACTAGCAACCGCAGATACGCAGTATTTT
. | TRBJ2-1 | TRBV28 | . | CASSLQGEQFF | TGTGCCAGCAGCCTGCAGGGAGAGCAGTTCTTC
. | TRBJ1-4 | TRBV2 | . | CASKREDEKLFF | TGTGCCAGCAAGCGCGAGGATGAAAAACTGTTTTTT
. | TRBJ2-1 | TRBV24-1 | TRBD1 | CATSDPGQANEQFF | TGTGCCACCAGTGACCCCGGACAGGCCAATGAGCAGTTCTTC
. | TRBJ2-7 | TRBV7-9 | . | CASSDRGGTYEQYF | TGTGCCAGCAGCGACAGGGGAGGGACCTACGAGCAGTACTTC
once | TRBJ1-5 | TRBV4-1 | . | CASSPELAQPQHF | TGCGCCAGCAGCCCAGAGTTGGCTCAGCCCCAGCATTTT
. | TRBJ2-3 | TRBV29-1 | . | CSVRDRPTDTQYF | TGCAGCGTGAGAGACAGGCCCACAGATACGCAGTATTTT
. | TRBJ1-5 | TRBV19 | TRBD1 | CASSTDRARQPQHF | TGTGCCAGTAGTACAGACAGGGCCCGTCAGCCCCAGCATTTT
once | TRBJ2-1 | TRBV6-2/TRBV6-3 | TRBD1 | CASSFTGTGFSEQFF | TGTGCCAGCAGTTTCACCGGGACAGGGTTCTCTGAGCAGTTCTTC
few | TRBJ1-5 | TRBV19 | TRBD1 | CASSSTGGLPQPQHF | TGTGCCAGTAGTTCGACAGGGGGTTTACCTCAGCCCCAGCATTTT
. | TRBJ1-2 | TRBV27 | . | CASSLQGLNYGYTF | TGTGCCAGCAGTTTACAGGGATTAAACTATGGCTACACCTTC
. | TRBJ1-2 | TRBV7-2 | TRBD1 | CASSFGTGSYGYTF | TGTGCCAGCAGCTTCGGGACAGGGTCCTATGGCTACACCTTC
. | TRBJ1-1 | TRBV19 | TRBD1 | CASSRGTGPNTEAFF | TGTGCCAGTAGCCGAGGGACAGGGCCTAACACTGAAGCTTTCTTT
few | TRBJ2-5 | TRBV4-1 | TRBD2 | CASSVLAGGQETQYF | TGCGCCAGCAGCGTACTAGCGGGGGGCCAAGAGACCCAGTACTTC
. | TRBJ2-2 | TRBV4-3 | . | CASSQEGGQAGELFF | TGCGCCAGCAGCCAAGAAGGAGGTCAGGCCGGGGAGCTGTTTTTT
. | TRBJ2-7 | TRBV6-5 | . | CASSTPSGYEQYF | TGTGCCAGCAGTACGCCTTCAGGCTACGAGCAGTACTTC